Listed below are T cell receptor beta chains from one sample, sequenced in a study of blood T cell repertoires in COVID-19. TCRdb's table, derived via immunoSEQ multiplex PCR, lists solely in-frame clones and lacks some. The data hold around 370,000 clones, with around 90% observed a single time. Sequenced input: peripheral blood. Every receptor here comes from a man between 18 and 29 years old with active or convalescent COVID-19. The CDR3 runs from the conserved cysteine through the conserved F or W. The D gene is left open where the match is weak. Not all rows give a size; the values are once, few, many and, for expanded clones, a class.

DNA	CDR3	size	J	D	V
TGTGCCACCTCCATCAGGGCCGACACCGGGGAGCTGTTTTTT	CATSIRADTGELFF	NA	TRBJ2-2	NA	TRBV24-1
TGTGCCAGCAGCACGCGGACAGGAAAGTACAATGAGCAGTTCTTC	CASSTRTGKYNEQFF	NA	TRBJ2-1	TRBD1	TRBV7-9
TGTGCCAGTAGTATCGGCTACGAGCAGTACTTC	CASSIGYEQYF	NA	TRBJ2-7	NA	TRBV19
TGCGCCAGCAGCCAAGAAATCACTAGAGCCAAAAACATTCAGTACTTC	CASSQEITRAKNIQYF	NA	TRBJ2-4	NA	TRBV4-1
TGTGCCAGCAGCCCCCGGACGGGGGGCACTGAAGCTTTCTTT	CASSPRTGGTEAFF	NA	TRBJ1-1	NA	TRBV5-6
TGTGCCAGCAGTGGGGGACTAGCGGGAGCGCATGGAGCCCATGAGCAGTTCTTC	CASSGGLAGAHGAHEQFF	NA	TRBJ2-1	TRBD2	TRBV6-1
TGTGCCAGCATACCACTAGCGGGCAATGAGCAGTTCTTC	CASIPLAGNEQFF	NA	TRBJ2-1	TRBD2	TRBV2
TGTGCCAGCAGAGGTAACAGGGGGAGTGGGGAGCAGTACTTC	CASRGNRGSGEQYF	NA	TRBJ2-7	TRBD1	TRBV6-5
TGTGCCAGCAGTTTGGGAGATTGGAACACCATATATTTT	CASSLGDWNTIYF	few	TRBJ1-3	NA	TRBV6-7
TGTGCCAGCAGCTTATTGATGGGGGAAATTAATAGCGGGAGGGCCCACGAGCAGTACTTC	CASSLLMGEINSGRAHEQYF	NA	TRBJ2-7	TRBD2	TRBV7-6
TGTGCCAGCAGCCGTCGAAGGGGGCGAATCCTGTTCCTCTCTGGAAACACCATATATTTT	CASSRRRGRILFLSGNTIYF	NA	TRBJ1-3	TRBD1	TRBV11-3
TGCGCCAGCAGCCAAGTCGGGGGTCCTGAGCAGTTCTTC	CASSQVGGPEQFF	NA	TRBJ2-1	NA	TRBV4-3
TGTGCCAGCAGTTCTGGGAGACTATATCAAGAGACCCAGTACTTC	CASSSGRLYQETQYF	NA	TRBJ2-5	NA	TRBV27
TGTGCCAGCAGTTTATGGGGGGCCACTGAAGCTTTCTTT	CASSLWGATEAFF	NA	TRBJ1-1	NA	TRBV28
TGTGCCAGCAGCCAAGAGTCGGAGGGCCCTGAGACCCAGTACTTC	CASSQESEGPETQYF	NA	TRBJ2-5	NA	TRBV3-1/TRBV3-2
TGCGCCAGCAGACCGGACAGGGGGGGAGATCAGCCCCAGCATTTT	CASRPDRGGDQPQHF	NA	TRBJ1-5	TRBD1	TRBV10-2
TGTGCCAGCAGCTCAGGGGGGCTACGAGTGACCCAGTACTTC	CASSSGGLRVTQYF	NA	TRBJ2-5	NA	TRBV7-3
TGCGCCAGCAGCCAACCCGGGATGAACACTGAAGCTTTCTTT	CASSQPGMNTEAFF	NA	TRBJ1-1	NA	TRBV4-1
TGTGCCAGCAGCCAAGTTGACAAAGTCGATGGCTACACCTTC	CASSQVDKVDGYTF	NA	TRBJ1-2	NA	TRBV3-1/TRBV3-2
TGTGCCATCAGCCCGGGGAATAGCAATCAGCCCCAGCATTTT	CAISPGNSNQPQHF	NA	TRBJ1-5	NA	TRBV10-3
TGCGCCAGCAGTTGGACAGGGCGGGGGAACACTGAAGCTTTCTTT	CASSWTGRGNTEAFF	NA	TRBJ1-1	TRBD1	TRBV5-1
TGCAGTGCTAGTGGCAGGGTTGCAACTAATGAAAAACTGTTTTTT	CSASGRVATNEKLFF	NA	TRBJ1-4	NA	TRBV20-1
TGTGCCGGAGGACAGGGTGGCTCTGGAAACACCATATATTTT	CAGGQGGSGNTIYF	NA	TRBJ1-3	TRBD1	TRBV28
TGTGCCAGCAGCCAACGCCCCGGGACAGGGGTAGGTGAAAAACTGTTTTTT	CASSQRPGTGVGEKLFF	NA	TRBJ1-4	TRBD1	TRBV7-2